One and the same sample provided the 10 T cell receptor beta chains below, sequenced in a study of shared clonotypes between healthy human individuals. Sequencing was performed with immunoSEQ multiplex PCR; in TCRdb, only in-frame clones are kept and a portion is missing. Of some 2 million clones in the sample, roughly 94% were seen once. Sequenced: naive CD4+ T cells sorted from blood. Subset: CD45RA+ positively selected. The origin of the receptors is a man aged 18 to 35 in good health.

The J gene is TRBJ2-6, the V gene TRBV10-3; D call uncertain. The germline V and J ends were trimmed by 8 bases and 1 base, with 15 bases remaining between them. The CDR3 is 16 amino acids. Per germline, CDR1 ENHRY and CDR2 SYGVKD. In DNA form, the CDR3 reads TGTGCCATCGGATCCCCCACAGTATCTGGGGCCAACGTCCTGACTTTC. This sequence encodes CAIGSPTVSGANVLTF.

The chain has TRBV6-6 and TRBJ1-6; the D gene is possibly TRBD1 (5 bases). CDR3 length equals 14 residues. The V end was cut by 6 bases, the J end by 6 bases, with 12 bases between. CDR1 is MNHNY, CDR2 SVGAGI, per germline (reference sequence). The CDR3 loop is CASRVRDSNSPLHF. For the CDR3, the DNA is TGTGCCAGCAGGGTCAGGGACTCTAATTCACCCCTCCACTTT.

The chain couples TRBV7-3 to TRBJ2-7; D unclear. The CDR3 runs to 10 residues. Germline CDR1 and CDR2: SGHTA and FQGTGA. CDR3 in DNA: TGTGCCAGCAGCTCAGGCAGGATAAGGGTC. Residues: CASSSGRIRV.

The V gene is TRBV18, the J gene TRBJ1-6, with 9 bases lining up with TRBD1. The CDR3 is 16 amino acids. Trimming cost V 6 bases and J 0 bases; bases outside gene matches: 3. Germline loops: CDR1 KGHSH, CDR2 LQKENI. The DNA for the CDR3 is TGTGCCAGCTCCCAGGGACAGGGCTCCTATAATTCACCCCTCCACTTT. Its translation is CASSQGQGSYNSPLHF.

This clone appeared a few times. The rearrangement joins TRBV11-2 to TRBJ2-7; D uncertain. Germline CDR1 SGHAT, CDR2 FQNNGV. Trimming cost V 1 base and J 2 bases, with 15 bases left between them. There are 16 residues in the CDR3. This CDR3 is CASSLAPTLAAYEQYF. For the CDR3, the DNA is TGTGCCAGCAGCTTAGCCCCCACCTTGGCAGCCTACGAGCAGTACTTC.

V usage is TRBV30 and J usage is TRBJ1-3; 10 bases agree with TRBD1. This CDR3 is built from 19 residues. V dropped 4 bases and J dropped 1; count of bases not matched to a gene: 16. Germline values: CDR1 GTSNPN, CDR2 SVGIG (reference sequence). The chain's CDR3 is CAWNIPRRTGGRSGNTIYF. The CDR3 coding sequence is TGTGCCTGGAATATTCCGCGTAGGACAGGGGGAAGGTCTGGAAACACCATATATTTT. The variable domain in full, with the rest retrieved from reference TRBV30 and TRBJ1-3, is SQTIHQWPATLVQPVGSPLSLECTVEGTSNPNLYWYRQAAGRGLQLLFYSVGIGQISSEVPQNLSASRPQDRQFILSSKKLLLSDSGFYLCAWNIPRRTGGRSGNTIYFGEGSWLTVV.

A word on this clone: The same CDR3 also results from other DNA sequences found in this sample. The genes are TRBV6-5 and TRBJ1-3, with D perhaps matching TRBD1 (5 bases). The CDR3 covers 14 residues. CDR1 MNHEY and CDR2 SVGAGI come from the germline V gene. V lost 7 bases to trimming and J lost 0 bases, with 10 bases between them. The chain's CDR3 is CASTRGGSGNTIYF. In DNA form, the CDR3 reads TGTGCCAGCACCCGGGGGGGCTCTGGAAACACCATATATTTT.

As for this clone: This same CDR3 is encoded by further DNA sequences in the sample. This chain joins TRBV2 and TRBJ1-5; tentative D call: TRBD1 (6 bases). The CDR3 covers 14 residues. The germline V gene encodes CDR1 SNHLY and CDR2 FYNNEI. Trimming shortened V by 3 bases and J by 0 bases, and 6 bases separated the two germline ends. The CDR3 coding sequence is TGTGCCAGCAGTGACAGGGGTAGCAATCAGCCCCAGCATTTT. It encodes CASSDRGSNQPQHF. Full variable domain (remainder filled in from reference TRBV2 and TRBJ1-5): EPEVTQTPSHQVTQMGQEVILRCVPISNHLYFYWYRQILGQKVEFLVSFYNNEISEKSEIFDDQFSVERPDGSNFTLKIRSTKLEDSAMYFCASSDRGSNQPQHFGDGTRLSIL.

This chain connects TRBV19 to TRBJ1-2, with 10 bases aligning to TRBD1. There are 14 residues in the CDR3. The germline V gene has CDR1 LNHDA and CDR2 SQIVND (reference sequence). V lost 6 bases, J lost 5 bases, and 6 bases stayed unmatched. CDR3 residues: CASRRTGGEYGYTF. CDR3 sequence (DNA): TGTGCCAGTAGGAGGACAGGGGGAGAATATGGCTACACCTTC.

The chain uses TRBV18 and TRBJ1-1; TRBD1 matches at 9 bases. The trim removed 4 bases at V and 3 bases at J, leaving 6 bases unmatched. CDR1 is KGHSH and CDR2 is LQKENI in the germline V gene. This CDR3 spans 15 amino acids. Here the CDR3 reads CASSQNRGRDTEAFF. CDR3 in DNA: TGTGCCAGCTCACAAAACAGGGGGCGCGACACTGAAGCTTTCTTT.